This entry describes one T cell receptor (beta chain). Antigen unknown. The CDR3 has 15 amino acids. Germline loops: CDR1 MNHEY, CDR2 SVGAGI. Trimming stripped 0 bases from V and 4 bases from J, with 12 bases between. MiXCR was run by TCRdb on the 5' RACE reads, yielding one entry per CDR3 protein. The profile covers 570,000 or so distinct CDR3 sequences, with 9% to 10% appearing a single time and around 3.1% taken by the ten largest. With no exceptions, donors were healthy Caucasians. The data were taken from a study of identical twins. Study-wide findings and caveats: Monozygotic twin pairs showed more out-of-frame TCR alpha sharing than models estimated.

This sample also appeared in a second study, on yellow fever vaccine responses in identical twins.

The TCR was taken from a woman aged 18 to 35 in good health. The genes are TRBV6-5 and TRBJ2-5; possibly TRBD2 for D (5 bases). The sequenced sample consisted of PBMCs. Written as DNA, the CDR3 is TGTGCCAGCAGTTACTCTAGTGGGAGTGGAGAGACCCAGTACTTC. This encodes CASSYSSGSGETQYF.